This T cell receptor beta chain came from a study of blood T cells in healthy people across ages. Primers used in a second PCR of roughly 6 to 12 cycles were a sample-barcoded 5' primer and a J-beta primer mix. TCRdb redid the calling of the 5' RACE reads with MiXCR, one entry per CDR3 protein. The sample lists about a million distinct CDR3 sequences, around 49% occurring once. This CDR3 contains 15 residues. Germline V CDR1 and CDR2: SGHRS, YFSETQ. The junction had 11 bases not matched to a gene; V was cut back by 4 bases and J by 5 bases. This rearrangement joins TRBV5-1 to TRBJ1-1; TRBD1 matches 7 bases. This TCR came from a man under 40 in good health. The sample comprised blood. The CDR3 sequence is CASSSFPGGGTEAFF. In DNA form, the CDR3 reads TGCGCCAGCAGCAGTTTCCCAGGGGGGGGGACTGAAGCTTTCTTT.